Listed here is a single TCR beta chain. The CDR3 totals 14 residues. Deletions cut 4 bases from V and 6 bases from J, with 13 bases between. This sample was included in a study of CD8 T cells in Susac syndrome. An amount of RNA that ranged from about 0.45 to 1 ug was reverse transcribed with random hexamers. TCRdb reprocessed the immunoSEQ multiplex PCR reads with MiXCR, giving one entry per CDR3 protein. The table has approximately 150,000 distinct CDR3 sequences, approximately 94% seen once. This chain joins TRBV12-3 or TRBV12-4 and TRBJ1-5; the D gene is possibly TRBD1 (5 bases). The sample taken for sequencing was CD4+ T cells from PBMCs. The source is a human donor in good health. The CDR3 nucleotides are TGTGCCAGCAGTTCAACAGGTCGCGGTCAGCCCCAGCATTTT. This codes for CASSSTGRGQPQHF.